The 12 T cell receptor beta chains presented below share a single source sample, sequenced in a study of cytomegalovirus exposure and HLA in healthy donors. The PCR ran on 60 Vbeta and 13 Jbeta primers. Using immunoSEQ multiplex PCR, the repertoire was profiled, and TCRdb retains in-frame clones only, with some absent. This sample has more than 80,000 clones, with roughly 80% found just once. Sequencing was done on a sample of PBMCs. The receptors were sampled from a girl aged 2 to 9 in good health and CMV-seropositive.

V gene TRBV19 combines with J gene TRBJ2-7; 7 bases align to TRBD2. Germline V gene sequence: CDR1 LNHDA, CDR2 SQIVND (reference sequence). The CDR3 runs 15 residues. The V and J ends lost 0 bases and 0 bases, in that order; junction bases with no gene match: 2. CDR3 DNA: TGTGCCAGTAGTATAGATCCTAGCGGCTCCTACGAGCAGTACTTC. It codes for CASSIDPSGSYEQYF.

This clone was detected only once. The CDR3 region is CASSQGVSGGAAFF. The CDR3 DNA sequence: TGCGCCAGCAGCCAAGGGGTTAGCGGGGGCGCGGCTTTCTTT. The V and J genes are TRBV4-3 and TRBJ1-1, with D possibly matching TRBD1 (6 bases). V lost 1 base to trimming and J lost 11 bases, with 17 bases between them. The CDR3 is 14 amino acids. CDR1 LGHNA and CDR2 YSLEER come from the germline V gene.

V usage is TRBV9 and J usage is TRBJ2-1; 13 bases map to TRBD2. The V gene end was trimmed by 4 bases and the J gene end by 9 bases; junction bases not matched to a gene: 10. The V gene's germline CDR1 is SGDLS and CDR2 YYNGEE. The CDR3 is 16 amino acids. CDR3 amino acids: CASSLKGTSGNGEQFF. CDR3 bases: TGTGCCAGCAGCTTAAAGGGGACTAGCGGGAACGGTGAGCAGTTCTTC.

The chain uses TRBV6-5 and TRBJ2-7; D gene ambiguous. The CDR3 sequence is 15 residues long. The V end lost 2 bases, the J end lost 2 bases, and 13 bases lay between the germline ends. Germline-derived CDR1 and CDR2 are MNHEY and SVGAGI. The DNA for the CDR3 is TGTGCCAGCAGTTACCTCCTAGAAGAAGCCTACGAGCAGTACTTC. Translated, it gives CASSYLLEEAYEQYF.

V is TRBV19 and J is TRBJ2-7; the match to TRBD1 covers 8 bases. This CDR3 region has 16 residues. Germline values: CDR1 LNHDA, CDR2 SQIVND (reference sequence). V was clipped by 4 bases and J by 5 bases; unmatched bases: 13. CDR3 sequence (DNA): TGTGCCAGTAGTACCCGGACAGGGAAGGGACAGGACGAGCAGTACTTC. Translation: CASSTRTGKGQDEQYF. The full variable domain, its missing parts supplied by reference TRBV19 and TRBJ2-7, is DGGITQSPKYLFRKEGQNVTLSCEQNLNHDAMYWYRQDPGQGLRLIYYSQIVNDFQKGDIAEGYSVSREKKESFPLTVTSAQKNPTAFYLCASSTRTGKGQDEQYFGPGTRLTVT.

This clone has only a few counts. V is TRBV5-1 and J is TRBJ1-2, with 8 nucleotides matching TRBD1. Germline V gives CDR1 SGHRS, CDR2 YFSETQ. V dropped 0 bases and J dropped 8; count of bases not matched to a gene: 12. The CDR3 is made up of 16 amino acids. CDR3: CASSLALTGAGAGYTF. CDR3 DNA: TGCGCCAGCAGCTTGGCCTTGACAGGGGCGGGGGCAGGCTACACCTTC.

The chain uses TRBV7-2 and TRBJ1-5; D is ambiguous. The length of the CDR3 is 15 residues. Germline values: CDR1 SGHTA, CDR2 FQGNSA. The V end was cut by 2 bases, the J end by 4 bases, with 12 bases between. The CDR3 sequence: CASSLSPGGNQPQHF. CDR3 sequence (DNA): TGTGCCAGCAGCTTATCACCGGGAGGAAATCAGCCCCAGCATTTT.

The chain joins TRBV7-8 to TRBJ2-1; TRBD2 is a possible D gene (5 bases). Trimming took off 5 bases at V and 5 bases at J, with 19 bases between the two ends. The CDR3 is made up of 16 amino acids. Per germline, CDR1 SGHVS and CDR2 FQNEAQ. The CDR3 DNA follows: TGTGCCAGCAGCAGAAAGAGGGCCCTCGAAAACAATGAGCAGTTCTTC. It yields the protein CASSRKRALENNEQFF.

The chain carries TRBV19 and TRBJ1-4, with 7 bases aligning to TRBD1. V lost 6 bases and J lost 8; bases outside the gene matches: 9. The CDR3 contains 14 residues. Germline CDR1 is LNHDA and CDR2 is SQIVND (reference sequence). The CDR3: CASRTDRVNEKLFF. The CDR3 DNA reads TGTGCCAGTAGGACCGACAGGGTTAACGAAAAACTGTTTTTT.

The chain recombines TRBV29-1 with TRBJ2-2; 7 positions match TRBD2. CDR1 and CDR2 from the germline V gene are SQVTM and ANQGSEA. Trimming took 7 bases from V and 5 from J; bases not matched to a gene: 10. This CDR3 region has 14 residues. The CDR3 protein is CSGRGGGSTGELFF. For the CDR3, the DNA is TGCAGCGGCCGTGGGGGGGGAAGTACCGGGGAGCTGTTTTTT.

V is TRBV6-5 and J is TRBJ2-7, with D maybe TRBD2 (6 bases). Trimming cost V 6 bases and J 3 bases, with 18 bases left between them. The CDR3 extends over 15 amino acids. CDR1 and CDR2 from the germline V gene are MNHEY and SVGAGI. CDR3 loop: CASSVDLASYYEQYF. CDR3 bases: TGTGCCAGCAGCGTAGACCTAGCGAGCTACTACGAGCAGTACTTC.

This chain links TRBV14 with TRBJ1-1, with D perhaps TRBD1 (5 bases). Trimming took off 1 base at V and 4 bases at J, with 7 bases between the two ends. CDR3 length equals 13 residues. CDR1 and CDR2 from the germline V gene are SGHDN and FVKESK. The CDR3 DNA reads TGTGCCAGCAGCCAAGCAGGGTCCACTGAAGCTTTCTTT. It yields the protein CASSQAGSTEAFF.